The 12 T cell receptor beta chains below all came from one sample that was sequenced in a study of cytomegalovirus exposure and HLA in healthy donors. Sequencing used immunoSEQ multiplex PCR; TCRdb keeps in-frame clones, though not all of them. The table shows roughly 140,000 clones, with around 90% occurring only once. Sequences were obtained from PBMCs. Source of these receptors: a man younger than 35 in good health and CMV-seropositive.

The V and J genes are TRBV19 and TRBJ1-2, with 9 positions matching TRBD1. With V trimmed by 6 bases and J by 6 bases, 2 bases remained unmatched. Germline V lookup: CDR1 LNHDA, CDR2 SQIVND (reference sequence). The CDR3 runs to 12 residues. The CDR3 sequence is CASSRTGDGYTF. The CDR3 region has the DNA TGTGCCAGTAGCAGGACAGGGGATGGCTACACCTTC. The full variable domain, its missing parts supplied by reference TRBV19 and TRBJ1-2, is DGGITQSPKYLFRKEGQNVTLSCEQNLNHDAMYWYRQDPGQGLRLIYYSQIVNDFQKGDIAEGYSVSREKKESFPLTVTSAQKNPTAFYLCASSRTGDGYTFGSGTRLTVV.

J is TRBJ2-1 and V is TRBV6-6, with TRBD1 as a possible D gene (6 bases). CDR1 is MNHNY, CDR2 SVGAGI, per germline (reference sequence). V lost 6 bases, J lost 6 bases, and 9 bases lay in between. This CDR3 has 12 amino acids. The chain's CDR3 is CASSPDSNEQFF. The CDR3 nucleotides are TGTGCCAGCAGCCCGGACAGCAATGAGCAGTTCTTC.

The chain is built from TRBV27 and TRBJ1-1; a weak D match, TRBD1 (6 bases). V lost 4 bases and J 3 bases, leaving 18 bases between the germline ends. Germline CDR1 is MNHEY and CDR2 is SMNVEV (reference sequence). CDR3 length equals 16 residues. This CDR3 is CASSSYREGRDTEAFF. DNA of the CDR3: TGTGCCAGCAGTTCATACAGGGAAGGTCGGGACACTGAAGCTTTCTTT.

This clone has a handful of counts. J is TRBJ2-7 and V is TRBV10-3, with 9 bases matching TRBD2. V shed 6 bases, J shed 5 bases, and the junction held 5 bases outside the gene matches. CDR3 length equals 13 residues. Germline V gene lookup returns CDR1 ENHRY and CDR2 SYGVKD. The CDR3 sequence: CAIRAGGPDEQYF. CDR3 sequence (DNA): TGTGCCATCAGGGCGGGAGGGCCAGACGAGCAGTACTTC.

The CDR3 here is CASSSYPGMFSGNTIYF. In DNA form, the CDR3 reads TGTGCCAGCAGCTCCTACCCAGGGATGTTCTCTGGAAACACCATATATTTT. J is TRBJ1-3 and V is TRBV5-6; D possibly corresponds to TRBD1 (5 bases). This CDR3 is 17 amino acids long. Germline V gene sequence: CDR1 SGHDT, CDR2 YYEEEE. V was trimmed by 3 bases and J by 0 bases, leaving 16 bases between them. Variable domain in full (rest from reference TRBV5-6 and TRBJ1-3): DAGVTQSPTHLIKTRGQQVTLRCSPKSGHDTVSWYQQALGQGPQFIFQYYEEEERQRGNFPDRFSGHQFPNYSSELNVNALLLGDSALYLCASSSYPGMFSGNTIYFGEGSWLTVV.

In nucleotides, the CDR3 is TGCGCCAGCAGCTTGGCCAGCGGGAGGGCCGATGAGCAGTTCTTC. Residues: CASSLASGRADEQFF. V usage is TRBV5-1 and J usage is TRBJ2-1, with TRBD2 matching over 10 bases. The junction had 5 bases not matched to a gene; V was cut back by 0 bases and J by 8 bases. The CDR3 spans 15 residues. Per germline, CDR1 SGHRS and CDR2 YFSETQ.

The rearrangement uses TRBV11-2 and TRBJ2-3; no firm D call. In germline, CDR1 is SGHAT, CDR2 FQNNGV. V lost 0 bases and J 5 bases, leaving 9 bases between the germline ends. The CDR3 loop spans 14 amino acids. CDR3 in amino acids: CASSLDEIRDTQYF. The CDR3, as DNA: TGTGCCAGCAGCTTAGATGAGATTAGAGATACGCAGTATTTT.

The chain combines TRBV19 with TRBJ2-1, with D unclear. Trimming removed 9 bases from V and 8 bases from J, with 11 bases in between. Germline V gene lookup returns CDR1 LNHDA and CDR2 SQIVND (reference sequence). The CDR3 covers 11 residues. The CDR3 DNA is TGTGCCAGCAGACTTGGAGATGAGCAGTTCTTC. Its translation is CASRLGDEQFF.

The rearrangement links TRBV19 to TRBJ1-1; D is possibly TRBD1 (6 bases). V lost 10 bases, J lost 1 base, and 10 bases lay in between. Germline CDR1 and CDR2: LNHDA and SQIVND (reference sequence). The CDR3 consists of 12 residues. The CDR3 loop is CATQGGNTEAFF. The CDR3 coding sequence is TGTGCCACCCAAGGGGGGAACACTGAAGCTTTCTTT.

The rearrangement uses TRBV5-4 and TRBJ1-2; D not resolved. The V gene's germline CDR1 is SGHNT and CDR2 YYREEE (reference sequence). The V end was cut by 1 base, the J end by 8 bases, with 18 bases between. This CDR3 has 15 amino acids. The CDR3, as DNA: TGTGCCAGCAGCTTGTCGGGAGCCCCGGGTTTGGGCTACACCTTC. It encodes CASSLSGAPGLGYTF.

This chain connects TRBV14 to TRBJ2-2; a possible D gene is TRBD2 (5 bases). V lost 2 bases, J lost 6 bases, and 13 bases lay in between. Germline values: CDR1 SGHDN, CDR2 FVKESK. This CDR3 region has 15 residues. For the CDR3, the DNA is TGTGCCAGCAGCCAATCCAGAATACTAGCCGGGGAGCTGTTTTTT. Protein product: CASSQSRILAGELFF.

The chain carries TRBV6-5 and TRBJ1-5, with a tentative D call TRBD1 (6 bases). With 6 bases removed from V and 6 bases from J, the gap between germline ends came to 18 bases. The CDR3 is 15 amino acids. Germline lookup yields CDR1 MNHEY and CDR2 SVGAGI. CDR3 nucleotides: TGTGCCAGCAGAGCCGCCAGGGGTATTAGTCAGCCCCAGCATTTT. This encodes CASRAARGISQPQHF.